This T cell receptor beta chain comes out of a study of T cells in Graves' hyperthyroidism and ophthalmopathy. The CDR3 runs 15 residues. CDR1 MNHNS and CDR2 SASEGT come from the germline V gene. The V gene end was trimmed by 7 bases and the J gene end by 5 bases; junction bases not matched to a gene: 7. Exclusions: uncontrolled infection, other autoimmune disease, pregnancy, lactation. The source material, RNA transcripts, was used to amplify TCR beta CDR3 regions. The primer set for the first-round RT-PCR of the TCR CDR3 was HTBI. MiXCR was run by TCRdb on the multiplex PCR reads, yielding one entry per CDR3 protein. The sample has approximately 300,000 distinct CDR3 sequences; about 15% are singletons.

This sequence was found in a man younger than 45 with Graves' hyperthyroidism. Material: blood. This chain connects TRBV6-1 to TRBJ2-2, with 10 bases fitting TRBD2. CDR3 amino acids: CASTERAGGTGELFF. The CDR3 region has the DNA TGTGCCAGCACCGAAAGAGCGGGAGGGACCGGGGAGCTGTTTTTT.